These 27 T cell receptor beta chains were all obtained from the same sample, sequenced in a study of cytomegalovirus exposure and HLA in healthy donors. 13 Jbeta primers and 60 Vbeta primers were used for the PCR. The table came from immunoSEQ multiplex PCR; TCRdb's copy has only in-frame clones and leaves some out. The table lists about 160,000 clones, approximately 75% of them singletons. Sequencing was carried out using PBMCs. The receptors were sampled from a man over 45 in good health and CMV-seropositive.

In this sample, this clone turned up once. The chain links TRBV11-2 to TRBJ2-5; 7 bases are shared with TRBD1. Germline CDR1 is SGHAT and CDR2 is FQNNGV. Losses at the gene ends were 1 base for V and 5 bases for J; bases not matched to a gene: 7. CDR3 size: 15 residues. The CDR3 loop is CASSLAQGQGETQYF. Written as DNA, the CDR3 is TGTGCCAGCAGCTTAGCACAGGGGCAGGGTGAGACCCAGTACTTC.

The CDR3 DNA reads as TGTGCCAGCAGTGAAGGGACTGCAACTAATGAAAAACTGTTTTTT. It codes for CASSEGTATNEKLFF. The rearrangement links TRBV6-4 to TRBJ1-4, with a weak D call TRBD1 (5 bases). This CDR3 comprises 15 residues. Per germline, CDR1 MRHNA and CDR2 SNTAGT. V was cut by 3 bases and J by 0 bases, with 8 bases left in between.

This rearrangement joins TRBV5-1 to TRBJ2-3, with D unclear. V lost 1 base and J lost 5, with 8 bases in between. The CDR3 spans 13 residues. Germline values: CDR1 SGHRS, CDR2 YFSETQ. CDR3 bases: TGCGCCAGCAGCTTGTTTTTCGGAGATACGCAGTATTTT. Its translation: CASSLFFGDTQYF.

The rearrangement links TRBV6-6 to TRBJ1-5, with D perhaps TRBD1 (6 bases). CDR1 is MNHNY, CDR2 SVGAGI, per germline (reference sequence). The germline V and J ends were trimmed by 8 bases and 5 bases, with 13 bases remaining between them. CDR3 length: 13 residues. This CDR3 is CASFSGGHQPQHF. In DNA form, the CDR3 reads TGTGCCAGCTTCTCCGGGGGGCATCAGCCCCAGCATTTT.

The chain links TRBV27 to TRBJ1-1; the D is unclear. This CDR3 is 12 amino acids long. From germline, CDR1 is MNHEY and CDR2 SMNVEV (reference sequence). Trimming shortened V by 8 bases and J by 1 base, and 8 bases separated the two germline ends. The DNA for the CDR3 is TGTGCCAGCTACGGGTGGAACACTGAAGCTTTCTTT. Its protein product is CASYGWNTEAFF.

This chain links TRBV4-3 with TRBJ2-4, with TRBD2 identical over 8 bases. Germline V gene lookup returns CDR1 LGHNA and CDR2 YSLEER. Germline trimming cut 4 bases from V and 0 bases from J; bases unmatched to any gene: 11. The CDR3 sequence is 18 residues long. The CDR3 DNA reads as TGCGCCAGCAGCCCTTGGTATAGCGGGGTAATAGCCAAAAACATTCAGTACTTC. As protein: CASSPWYSGVIAKNIQYF.

As DNA, the CDR3 is TGTGCCAGCAGCCCCCCCATGAACACTGAAGCTTTCTTT. Translated, it gives CASSPPMNTEAFF. The chain is built from TRBV13 and TRBJ1-1; D is unresolved. Germline V gene data show CDR1 as PRHDT and CDR2 as FYEKMQ (reference sequence). V was clipped by 5 bases and J by 0 bases, with 7 bases between them. This CDR3 is built from 13 residues.

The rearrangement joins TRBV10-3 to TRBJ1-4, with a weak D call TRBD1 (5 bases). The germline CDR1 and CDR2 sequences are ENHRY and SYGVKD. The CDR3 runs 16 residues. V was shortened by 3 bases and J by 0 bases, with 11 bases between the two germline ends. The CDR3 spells CAISDGRGTTNEKLFF. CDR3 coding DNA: TGTGCCATCAGTGACGGTCGGGGGACAACTAATGAAAAACTGTTTTTT.

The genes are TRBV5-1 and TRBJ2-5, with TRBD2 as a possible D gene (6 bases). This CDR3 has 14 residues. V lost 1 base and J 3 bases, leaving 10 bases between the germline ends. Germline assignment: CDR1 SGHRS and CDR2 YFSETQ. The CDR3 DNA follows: TGCGCCAGCAGCTTGTCGGAGGGAAAAGAGACCCAGTACTTC. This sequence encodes CASSLSEGKETQYF.

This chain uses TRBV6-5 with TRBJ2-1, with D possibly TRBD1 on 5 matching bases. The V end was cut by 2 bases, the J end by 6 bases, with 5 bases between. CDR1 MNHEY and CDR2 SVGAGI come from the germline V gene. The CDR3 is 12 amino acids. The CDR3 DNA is TGTGCCAGCAGTTACGACAGCAATGAGCAGTTCTTC. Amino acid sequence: CASSYDSNEQFF.

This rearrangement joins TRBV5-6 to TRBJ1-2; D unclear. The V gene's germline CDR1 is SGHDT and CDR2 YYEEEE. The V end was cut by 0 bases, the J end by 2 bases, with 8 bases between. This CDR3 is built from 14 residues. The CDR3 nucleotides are TGTGCCAGCAGCTTGGTAGGAGGGAACTATGGCTACACCTTC. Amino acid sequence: CASSLVGGNYGYTF.

The CDR3 spells CASTPQRGTGSGANVLTF. CDR3 bases: TGTGCCAGTACCCCACAGCGTGGGACAGGCTCTGGGGCCAACGTCCTGACTTTC. This chain joins TRBV19 and TRBJ2-6, with 8 bases aligning to TRBD1. The CDR3 length is 18 residues. Germline assignment: CDR1 LNHDA and CDR2 SQIVND (reference sequence). Unmatched junction bases numbered 11, after V lost 7 bases and J lost 0 bases.

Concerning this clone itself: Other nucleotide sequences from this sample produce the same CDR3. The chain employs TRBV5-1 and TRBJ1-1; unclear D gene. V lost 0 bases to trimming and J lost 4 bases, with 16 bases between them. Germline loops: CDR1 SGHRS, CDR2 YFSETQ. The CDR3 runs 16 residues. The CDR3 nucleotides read TGCGCCAGCAGCTTGGGTGGTGCGGGAGCGAGCACTGAAGCTTTCTTT. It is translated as CASSLGGAGASTEAFF.

The CDR3: CASSGTGANSGNTIYF. The CDR3 DNA reads as TGTGCCAGCAGTGGGACAGGGGCAAACTCTGGAAACACCATATATTTT. The chain has TRBV6-1 and TRBJ1-3, with 9 bases aligning to TRBD1. The CDR3 extends over 16 amino acids. The germline V gene has CDR1 MNHNS and CDR2 SASEGT. V gave up 4 bases and J gave up 0 bases; unmatched junction bases: 4.

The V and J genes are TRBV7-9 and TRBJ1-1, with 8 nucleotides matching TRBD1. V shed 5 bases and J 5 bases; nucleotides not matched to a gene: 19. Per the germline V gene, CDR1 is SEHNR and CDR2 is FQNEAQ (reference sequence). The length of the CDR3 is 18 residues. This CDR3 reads CASSPKTGVAEVGTEAFF. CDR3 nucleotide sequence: TGTGCCAGCAGCCCGAAGACAGGGGTTGCGGAGGTTGGTACTGAAGCTTTCTTT.

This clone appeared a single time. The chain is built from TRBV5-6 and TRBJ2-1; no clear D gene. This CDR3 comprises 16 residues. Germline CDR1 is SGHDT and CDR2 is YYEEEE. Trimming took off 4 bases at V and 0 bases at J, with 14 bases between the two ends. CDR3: CASSIPTRSSYNEQFF. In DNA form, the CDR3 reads TGTGCCAGCAGCATCCCGACACGCAGCTCCTACAATGAGCAGTTCTTC.

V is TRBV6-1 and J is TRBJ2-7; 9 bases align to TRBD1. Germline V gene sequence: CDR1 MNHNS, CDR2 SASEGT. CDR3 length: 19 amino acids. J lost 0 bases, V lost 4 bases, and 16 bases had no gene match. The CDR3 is CASSATRTGDWRFSYEQYF. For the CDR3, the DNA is TGTGCCAGCAGTGCCACCCGGACAGGGGATTGGAGATTCTCCTACGAGCAGTACTTC.

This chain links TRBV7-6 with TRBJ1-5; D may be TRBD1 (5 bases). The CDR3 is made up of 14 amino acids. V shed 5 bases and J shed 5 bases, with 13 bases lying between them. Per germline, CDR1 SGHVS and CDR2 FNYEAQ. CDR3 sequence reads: CASSPGGGHQPQHF. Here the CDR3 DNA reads TGTGCCAGCAGCCCTGGGGGAGGGCATCAGCCCCAGCATTTT. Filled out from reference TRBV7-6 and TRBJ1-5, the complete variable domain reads GAGVSQSPRYKVTKRGQDVALRCDPISGHVSLYWYRQALGQGPEFLTYFNYEAQQDKSGLPNDRFSAERPEGSISTLTIQRTEQRDSAMYRCASSPGGGHQPQHFGDGTRLSIL.

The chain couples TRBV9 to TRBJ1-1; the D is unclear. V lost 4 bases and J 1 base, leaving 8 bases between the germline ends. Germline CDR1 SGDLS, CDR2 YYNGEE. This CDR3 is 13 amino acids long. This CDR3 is CASSPLTNTEAFF. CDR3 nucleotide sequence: TGTGCCAGCAGCCCGCTAACGAACACTGAAGCTTTCTTT.

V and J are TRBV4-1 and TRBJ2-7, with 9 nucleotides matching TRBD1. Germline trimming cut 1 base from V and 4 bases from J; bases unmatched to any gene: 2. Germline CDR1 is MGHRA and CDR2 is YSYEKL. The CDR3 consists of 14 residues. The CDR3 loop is CASSQGDRGYEQYF. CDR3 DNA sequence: TGCGCCAGCAGCCAAGGTGACAGGGGGTACGAGCAGTACTTC.

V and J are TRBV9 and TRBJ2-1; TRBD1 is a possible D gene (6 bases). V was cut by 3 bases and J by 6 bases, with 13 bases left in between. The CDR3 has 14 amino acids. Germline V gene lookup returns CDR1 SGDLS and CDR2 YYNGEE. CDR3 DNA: TGTGCCAGCAGCGATCGGACAGTACTCAATGAGCAGTTCTTC. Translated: CASSDRTVLNEQFF.

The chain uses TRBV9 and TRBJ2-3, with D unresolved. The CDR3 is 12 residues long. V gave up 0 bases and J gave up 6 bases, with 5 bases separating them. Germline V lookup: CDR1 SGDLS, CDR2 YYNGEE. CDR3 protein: CASSVVEDTQYF. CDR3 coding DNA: TGTGCCAGCAGCGTAGTGGAGGATACGCAGTATTTT.

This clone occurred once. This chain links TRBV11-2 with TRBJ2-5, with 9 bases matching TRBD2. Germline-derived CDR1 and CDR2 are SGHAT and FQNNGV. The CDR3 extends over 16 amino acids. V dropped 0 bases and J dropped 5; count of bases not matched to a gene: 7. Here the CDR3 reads CASSLDRRGGLETQYF. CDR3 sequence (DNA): TGTGCCAGCAGCTTAGATCGGCGGGGGGGCTTGGAGACCCAGTACTTC.

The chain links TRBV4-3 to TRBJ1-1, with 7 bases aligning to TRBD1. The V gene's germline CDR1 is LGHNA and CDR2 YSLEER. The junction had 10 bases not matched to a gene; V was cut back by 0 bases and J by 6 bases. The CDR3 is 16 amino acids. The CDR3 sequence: CASSQDQGEPSAEAFF. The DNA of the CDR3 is TGCGCCAGCAGCCAAGATCAGGGGGAGCCCTCTGCTGAAGCTTTCTTT.

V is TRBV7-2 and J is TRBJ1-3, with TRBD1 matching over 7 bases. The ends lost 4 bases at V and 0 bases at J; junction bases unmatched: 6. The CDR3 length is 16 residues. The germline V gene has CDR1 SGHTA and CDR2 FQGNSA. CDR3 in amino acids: CASSWRGQSSGNTIYF. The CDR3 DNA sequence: TGTGCCAGCAGCTGGAGGGGACAGAGCTCTGGAAACACCATATATTTT.

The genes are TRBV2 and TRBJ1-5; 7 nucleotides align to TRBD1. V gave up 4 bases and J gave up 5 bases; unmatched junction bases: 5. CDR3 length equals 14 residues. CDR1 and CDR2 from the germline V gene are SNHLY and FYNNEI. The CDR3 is CASSVGQADQPQHF. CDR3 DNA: TGTGCCAGCAGTGTTGGACAGGCGGATCAGCCCCAGCATTTT.

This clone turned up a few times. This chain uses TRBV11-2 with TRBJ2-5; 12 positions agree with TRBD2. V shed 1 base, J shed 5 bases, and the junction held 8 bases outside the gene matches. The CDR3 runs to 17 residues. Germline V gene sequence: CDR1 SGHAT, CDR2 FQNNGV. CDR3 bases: TGTGCCAGCAGCTTAGGTTCTAGCGGGGGGGCTTGGGAGACCCAGTACTTC. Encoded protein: CASSLGSSGGAWETQYF.